This entry describes one TCR beta chain. Its target is unknown. The sample is drawn from a study of blood T cells in healthy people across ages. General observations from the study: Age showed a roughly linear inverse relationship with TCR beta diversity per million T cells. No one knew whether donors had CMV, which possibly confounded expanded clonotype changes.

Through a sample-barcoded 5' primer and a J-beta primer mix, a second PCR was run for about 7 to 12 cycles. Each cDNA molecule was tagged by a template-switch adaptor that had 12 random nucleotides. In TCRdb, the 5' RACE reads were re-called with MiXCR into one record per CDR3 protein. The sample shows about 650,000 distinct CDR3 sequences, about 30% of them seen only once. The source of this sequence is an elderly woman in good health. The sample taken for sequencing was blood.

The CDR3 here is CAWTPDSFYNEQFF. Written as DNA, the CDR3 is TGTGCCTGGACCCCGGACAGTTTTTACAATGAGCAGTTCTTC. The gene calls are TRBV30 and TRBJ2-1; possibly TRBD1 for D (6 bases). The CDR3 is 14 amino acids. CDR1 GTSNPN and CDR2 SVGIG come from the germline V gene (reference sequence). The V and J ends lost 4 bases and 4 bases respectively, with 14 bases between them.